The present T cell receptor beta chain was sequenced within a study of cytomegalovirus exposure and HLA in healthy donors. At the level of the study: Caucasian-associated ancestry cluster membership applied to approximately 81% of approximately 420 genotyped donors. General study results and limits: In a later analysis, HLA-associated beta chains showed higher expansion and lower generation probabilities than comparable chains. Presence/absence analyses assumed roughly uniform sequencing depth across donors, which may not hold. Later analysis demonstrated an association between a missense DCLRE1C variant and TCR beta V- and J-gene trimming.

The CDR3 contains 11 residues. Trimming cost V 5 bases and J 7 bases, with 9 bases left between them. Germline V gene data show CDR1 as MGHDK and CDR2 as SYGVNS. This clone was counted once. Its target is unknown. In the PCR, 60 Vbeta and 13 Jbeta primers were used. The assay was immunoSEQ multiplex PCR, and TCRdb's table has in-frame clones only and misses some. Here the sample spans some 200,000 clones, 79% being singletons. This clonotype was sampled from a girl aged 10 to 17 in good health and CMV-seropositive. The chain combines TRBV25-1 with TRBJ2-7; D perhaps matches TRBD2 (5 bases). Sequencing used PBMCs. As DNA, the CDR3 is TGTGCCAGCAGTCCCGGACTGGAGCAGTACTTC. It encodes CASSPGLEQYF.